The 22 T cell receptor beta chains listed next were all sequenced from one sample in a study of blood T cell repertoires in COVID-19. The table came from immunoSEQ multiplex PCR; TCRdb's copy has only in-frame clones and leaves some out. The sample carries approximately 360,000 clones, more than 75% recorded once. The sequencing input was PBMCs or T cells enriched from blood (not recorded which). The receptors come from a woman in her twenties or thirties with acute COVID-19.

The chain joins TRBV7-8 to TRBJ1-1; 9 nucleotides match TRBD1. The CDR3 covers 14 residues. The germline gives CDR1 SGHVS, CDR2 FQNEAQ. V dropped 4 bases and J dropped 8; count of bases not matched to a gene: 8. The DNA of the CDR3 is TGTGCCAGCAGCTCACCACAGGGGGCAGGAGAAGCTTTCTTT. Its translation is CASSSPQGAGEAFF.

The rearrangement uses TRBV25-1 and TRBJ2-1; the match to TRBD2 covers 10 bases. V shed 2 bases and J 7 bases; nucleotides not matched to a gene: 5. Germline lookup yields CDR1 MGHDK and CDR2 SYGVNS. The CDR3 extends over 15 amino acids. The CDR3 DNA reads as TGTGCCAGCAGTGAAAGCGGGGGGGCCGCGAATGAGCAGTTCTTC. Translation gives CASSESGGAANEQFF.

The genes are TRBV2 and TRBJ1-1; D uncertain. The V end lost 0 bases, the J end lost 5 bases, and 13 bases lay between the germline ends. This CDR3 comprises 15 residues. Germline V CDR1 and CDR2: SNHLY, FYNNEI. In nucleotides, the CDR3 is TGTGCCAGCAGTGAAGCGAGGTTCCTGGGTACTGAAGCTTTCTTT. Translating it yields CASSEARFLGTEAFF. Using reference TRBV2 and TRBJ1-1 for the parts outside the CDR3, the full variable domain is EPEVTQTPSHQVTQMGQEVILRCVPISNHLYFYWYRQILGQKVEFLVSFYNNEISEKSEIFDDQFSVERPDGSNFTLKIRSTKLEDSAMYFCASSEARFLGTEAFFGQGTRLTVV.

This chain links TRBV24-1 with TRBJ1-2; 7 bases align to TRBD1. Germline V CDR1 and CDR2: KGHDR, SFDVKD. V was clipped by 5 bases and J by 2 bases; unmatched bases: 4. CDR3 length: 14 amino acids. CDR3 DNA sequence: TGTGCCACCAGTGTGGCGGGACAGAACTATGGCTACACCTTC. It is translated as CATSVAGQNYGYTF.

The chain has TRBV29-1 and TRBJ1-1; D remains unclear. Deletions cut 4 bases from V and 1 base from J, with 10 bases between. The germline V gene has CDR1 SQVTM and CDR2 ANQGSEA. This CDR3 has 13 residues. CDR3: CSVVVRQNTEAFF. CDR3 sequence (DNA): TGCAGCGTTGTAGTCAGGCAGAACACTGAAGCTTTCTTT.

The chain uses TRBV29-1 and TRBJ2-7; tentative D call: TRBD1 (6 bases). The CDR3 length is 14 residues. Germline loops: CDR1 SQVTM, CDR2 ANQGSEA. Trimming took off 0 bases at V and 4 bases at J, with 13 bases between the two ends. In nucleotides, the CDR3 is TGCAGCGTTGAAGACGGACAGAATTCATACGAGCAGTACTTC. Its translation: CSVEDGQNSYEQYF.

V gene TRBV27 combines with J gene TRBJ1-1; D is perhaps TRBD1 (6 bases). Germline V gene sequence: CDR1 MNHEY, CDR2 SMNVEV (reference sequence). This CDR3 is built from 15 residues. Trimming shortened V by 1 base and J by 4 bases, and 13 bases separated the two germline ends. CDR3 DNA: TGTGCCAGCAGTTTATATGCAGGGGCGGGCACTGAAGCTTTCTTT. It yields the protein CASSLYAGAGTEAFF.

CDR3 bases: TGCGCCAGCAGCTTGGATGGGGGGAAGAGCTCTGGGGCCAACGTCCTGACTTTC. As protein: CASSLDGGKSSGANVLTF. The chain uses TRBV5-1 and TRBJ2-6; a weak D match, TRBD2 (6 bases). Germline V gives CDR1 SGHRS, CDR2 YFSETQ. Trimming stripped 0 bases from V and 0 bases from J, with 13 bases between. This CDR3 has 18 amino acids. The entire variable domain, with the rest obtained from reference TRBV5-1 and TRBJ2-6, is as follows: KAGVTQTPRYLIKTRGQQVTLSCSPISGHRSVSWYQQTPGQGLQFLFEYFSETQRNKGNFPGRFSGRQFSNSRSEMNVSTLELGDSALYLCASSLDGGKSSGANVLTFGAGSRLTVL.

The rearrangement joins TRBV6-2 or TRBV6-3 to TRBJ2-7, with D possibly being TRBD1 (7 bases). The germline V gene encodes CDR1 MNHEY and CDR2 SVGEGT. V shed 3 bases and J shed 0 bases, with 15 bases lying between them. The CDR3 has 16 amino acids. The chain's CDR3 is CASSYGEDRSSYEQYF. The CDR3, as DNA: TGTGCCAGCAGTTATGGGGAGGACAGGAGCTCCTACGAGCAGTACTTC.

The chain combines TRBV6-2 or TRBV6-3 with TRBJ2-3; D might be TRBD1 (6 bases). The V end was cut by 5 bases, the J end by 3 bases, with 15 bases between. Germline values: CDR1 MNHEY, CDR2 SVGEGT. The CDR3 covers 15 residues. DNA of the CDR3: TGTGCCAGCAGTGGTAGGGGGATCGGGACAGATACGCAGTATTTT. Translating it yields CASSGRGIGTDTQYF.

This clone was found once. This chain's CDR3 is CASSTRDYNEQFF. DNA of the CDR3: TGTGCCAGTAGCACCCGGGACTACAATGAGCAGTTCTTC. The chain links TRBV19 to TRBJ2-1; tentatively, D is TRBD2 (5 bases). V lost 6 bases and J 3 bases, leaving 9 bases between the germline ends. This CDR3 is 13 amino acids long. Germline-derived CDR1 and CDR2 are LNHDA and SQIVND (reference sequence).

The chain has TRBV12-3 or TRBV12-4 and TRBJ2-1, with D hard to call. The CDR3 extends over 13 amino acids. Trimming stripped 5 bases from V and 8 bases from J, with 13 bases between. This CDR3 reads CASSLRYRDEQFF. CDR3 coding DNA: TGTGCCAGCAGTCTGAGGTACCGGGATGAGCAGTTCTTC.

V is TRBV3-1 (or the pseudogene TRBV3-2) and J is TRBJ1-1; TRBD1 might be the D (6 bases). CDR1 and CDR2 from the germline V gene are LGHDT and YNNKEL (reference sequence). This CDR3 comprises 17 residues. Trimming pared 0 bases from V and 2 bases from J, leaving 16 bases between. The CDR3 DNA reads TGTGCCAGCAGCCAAGATAATTGGGGGCTCGGTAACACTGAAGCTTTCTTT. It specifies CASSQDNWGLGNTEAFF.

The chain carries TRBV2 and TRBJ2-1; weak D call: TRBD1 (6 bases). V lost 6 bases, J lost 8 bases, and 11 bases lay in between. There are 12 residues in the CDR3. The germline V gene encodes CDR1 SNHLY and CDR2 FYNNEI. CDR3 residues: CASRLQGYEQFF. CDR3 sequence (DNA): TGTGCCAGCAGACTCCAGGGGTATGAGCAGTTCTTC.

This chain links TRBV5-1 with TRBJ1-5, with D possibly being TRBD1 (6 bases). CDR1 SGHRS and CDR2 YFSETQ come from the germline V gene. There are 14 residues in the CDR3. Between the trimmed V and J ends, which lost 4 bases and 4 bases, there was a span of 12 bases. For the CDR3, the DNA is TGCGCCAGCAGCATAGGGGGAACTAATCAGCCCCAGCATTTT. This encodes CASSIGGTNQPQHF.

This clone was counted between two and nine times. Germline and junction disagree at one end, which may indicate a read error. V is TRBV7-3 and J is TRBJ2-7; no reliable D call. There are 12 residues in the CDR3. Germline CDR1 is SGHTA and CDR2 is FQGTGA. The CDR3 is CASSSQSSEQYF. For the CDR3, the DNA is TGTGCCAGCAGCTCCCAGTCCTCCGAGCAGTACTTC. Full variable domain (remainder filled in from reference TRBV7-3 and TRBJ2-7): GAGVSQTPSNKVTEKGKYVELRCDPISGHTALYWYRQSLGQGPEFLIYFQGTGAADDSGLPNDRFFAVRPEGSVSTLKIQRTERGDSAVYLCASSSQSSEQYFGPGTRLTVT.

CDR3 sequence reads: CASKFEPHQNTEAFF. CDR3 DNA: TGTGCCAGCAAGTTCGAGCCCCACCAGAACACTGAAGCTTTCTTT. V usage is TRBV2 and J usage is TRBJ1-1; D not certain. V lost 7 bases and J 1 base, leaving 16 bases between the germline ends. Germline V CDR1 and CDR2: SNHLY, FYNNEI. CDR3 length equals 15 residues.

The chain is built from TRBV7-6 and TRBJ2-6; maybe TRBD2 (5 bases). The germline V gene has CDR1 SGHVS and CDR2 FNYEAQ. The CDR3 covers 17 residues. The ends were cut back, 2 bases at V and 2 bases at J, with 13 bases in the middle. The CDR3 DNA follows: TGTGCCAGCAGCTTACTTGCGGGCCGCACTGGGGCCAACGTCCTGACTTTC. Its translation is CASSLLAGRTGANVLTF.

This chain uses TRBV6-2 or TRBV6-3 with TRBJ2-7; TRBD1 is a possible D gene (6 bases). CDR1 is MNHEY, CDR2 SVGEGT, per germline. The V end was cut by 6 bases, the J end by 3 bases, with 15 bases between. This CDR3 comprises 14 residues. DNA of the CDR3: TGTGCCAGCAGCGAACAGGGTACCTTCTACGAGCAGTACTTC. Its protein product is CASSEQGTFYEQYF.

The chain uses TRBV3-1 (or the pseudogene TRBV3-2) and TRBJ2-1; D remains ambiguous. The length of the CDR3 is 15 residues. CDR1 is LGHDT, CDR2 YNNKEL, per germline (reference sequence). Trimming left V 0 bases short and J 1 base short, with 7 bases between. The CDR3 DNA follows: TGTGCCAGCAGCCAAGATGCCGGGTCCTACAATGAGCAGTTCTTC. It yields the protein CASSQDAGSYNEQFF.

This clone was detected only once. CDR3 residues: CAWSRRDRGPLVEAFF. The CDR3 DNA sequence: TGTGCCTGGAGTCGTAGGGACAGGGGACCCCTGGTTGAAGCTTTCTTT. The genes are TRBV30 and TRBJ1-1; 10 nucleotides align to TRBD1. The CDR3 consists of 16 residues. The germline gives CDR1 GTSNPN, CDR2 SVGIG (reference sequence). V trimming: 2 bases; J trimming: 7 bases; junction bases outside the gene matches: 13.

The chain combines TRBV6-1 with TRBJ2-7, with D possibly being TRBD1 (6 bases). This CDR3 region has 17 residues. V was shortened by 2 bases and J by 2 bases, with 19 bases between the two germline ends. Germline V gives CDR1 MNHNS, CDR2 SASEGT. CDR3 residues: CASSETGTLQGAYEQYF. The CDR3 DNA is TGTGCCAGCAGTGAAACAGGGACACTCCAGGGCGCCTACGAGCAGTACTTC.